Described below is a single T cell receptor beta chain sequence and its context. This specimen belongs to a study of identical twins. TCRdb independently ran MiXCR on the 5' RACE reads; one entry per CDR3 protein. The table records fewer than 900,000 distinct CDR3 sequences, around 21% of them present only once. From germline, CDR1 is SNHLY and CDR2 FYNNEI. V was cut by 6 bases and J by 2 bases, with 16 bases left in between. The CDR3 contains 15 residues. This sample also appeared in a second study, on T cells expressing NK-cell markers. That study adds: It was sorted CD3+CD56+NKG2C+, CD3+CD56+NKG2C- and CD3+CD56-NKG2C+ T cells that supplied the TCR beta repertoires.

The rearrangement uses TRBV2 and TRBJ1-2; TRBD1 is a possible D gene (5 bases). The sequence derives from a woman under 30 in good health. Sequencing input: PBMCs. CDR3 in amino acids: CASRGPGLKNYGYTF. The CDR3 DNA follows: TGTGCCAGCAGGGGACCGGGACTCAAAAACTATGGCTACACCTTC.